This T cell receptor beta chain was retrieved from a study of long-term antiretroviral therapy in people with HIV. Study results and caveats: Clones that had undergone expansion before ART dominated the repertoire at all time points. Repertoires with HIV possessed tighter CDR3 length spans than those of controls.

An immunoSEQ assay, version v3.0, was performed at survey level. Profiled with immunoSEQ multiplex PCR; TCRdb holds only in-frame clones, not every one. The sample holds approximately 21,000 clones, around 80% seen once. Concerning this clone itself: Its antigen is not known.

United States facilities provided treatment to all participants with HIV. The sequencing used unsorted PBMCs, collected 1.5 years after starting antiretroviral therapy. This sequence was found in a man younger than 40 with HIV.

CDR3 in amino acids: CASSLKGQLYEQYF. CDR3 DNA sequence: TGTGCCAGCAGCTTAAAGGGACAGCTCTACGAGCAGTACTTC. The genes are TRBV7-6 and TRBJ2-7; 7 bases agree with TRBD1. The CDR3 runs to 14 residues. CDR1 is SGHVS and CDR2 is FNYEAQ in the germline V gene. V lost 2 bases and J lost 3; bases outside the gene matches: 4.